The sequence of this TCR beta chain was determined in a study of T cells after yellow fever vaccination. General observations from the study: The appearance of a small share of clonotypes in both CD4 and CD8 compartments was observed.

J was trimmed by 4 bases and V by 4 bases; bases with no gene match: 6. This CDR3 has 14 amino acids. CDR1 is MGHDK and CDR2 is SYGVNS in the germline V gene. As for this clonotype: Its antigen is not known.

Production of TCR cDNA was by 5'RACE template switching, which also added a universal primer site and UMIs. TCRdb passed the 5' RACE reads through MiXCR, listing each CDR3 protein once. The data show about 300,000 distinct CDR3 sequences, about 6.9% seen once. The sample here was PBMCs, taken around 45 days after the first yellow fever vaccination. The J gene is TRBJ2-7, the V gene TRBV25-1; 8 bases align to TRBD1. This receptor was identified in a young man who received the YFV17D yellow fever vaccine. The chain's CDR3 is CASSVQGAEYEQYF. In nucleotides, the CDR3 is TGTGCCAGCAGTGTGCAGGGGGCGGAGTACGAGCAGTACTTC.